The next 30 T cell receptor beta chains were all read from a single sample in a study of T cell changes during pregnancy in multiple sclerosis. Generated by immunoSEQ multiplex PCR, the TCRdb table keeps only in-frame clones and is missing some. The sample consists of 35,000 to 50,000 clones, more than 90% of them appearing once. This specimen consisted of CD4+ T cells from peripheral blood mononuclear cells, obtained in the first trimester of pregnancy. These receptors were obtained from a female donor with multiple sclerosis, enrolled in a pregnancy study.

The chain links TRBV28 to TRBJ1-5; TRBD1 is a possible D gene (5 bases). The CDR3 is 16 residues long. The germline V and J ends were trimmed by 5 bases and 1 base, with 15 bases remaining between them. CDR1 is MDHEN and CDR2 is SYDVKM in the germline V gene. The CDR3 DNA reads TGTGCCAGCAGTCTCTCGGGGGGGGGAAGCAATCAGCCCCAGCATTTT. Protein: CASSLSGGGSNQPQHF.

The genes are TRBV30 and TRBJ2-3; a possible D gene is TRBD2 (6 bases). The germline CDR1 and CDR2 sequences are GTSNPN and SVGIG (reference sequence). The CDR3 length is 15 residues. V lost 0 bases to trimming and J lost 0 bases, with 10 bases between them. The CDR3 loop is CAWSVRDWSTDTQYF. In DNA form, the CDR3 reads TGTGCCTGGAGTGTACGGGACTGGAGCACAGATACGCAGTATTTT.

The rearrangement joins TRBV11-1 to TRBJ2-7; TRBD2 aligns across 8 bases. With V trimmed by 7 bases and J by 7 bases, 12 bases remained unmatched. Germline assignment: CDR1 SGHAT and CDR2 FQDESV (reference sequence). The CDR3 loop spans 14 amino acids. The CDR3 nucleotides read TGTGCCAGCACCACCGGGGGGGGCCCCCTGGAGCAGTACTTC. As protein: CASTTGGGPLEQYF. Combining the CDR3 with reference TRBV11-1 and TRBJ2-7 gives the whole variable domain EAEVAQSPRYKITEKSQAVAFWCDPISGHATLYWYRQILGQGPELLVQFQDESVVDDSQLPKDRFSAERLKGVDSTLKIQPAELGDSAMYLCASTTGGGPLEQYFGPGTRLTVT.

This clone was detected once. V usage is TRBV18 and J usage is TRBJ1-2; D is unresolved. The CDR3 is 15 amino acids. Germline CDR1 reads KGHSH; CDR2 reads LQKENI. The V end was cut by 3 bases, the J end by 0 bases, with 11 bases between. CDR3 DNA sequence: TGTGCCAGCTCACCGGCGACCGGGGCTAACTATGGCTACACCTTC. Residues: CASSPATGANYGYTF.

This clone appeared a single time. The chain links TRBV11-2 to TRBJ2-1; D is unclear. Germline lookup yields CDR1 SGHAT and CDR2 FQNNGV. The V end lost 6 bases, the J end lost 7 bases, and 7 bases lay between the germline ends. The CDR3 length is 11 residues. CDR3 bases: TGTGCCAGCAGTCCCTTGAATGAGCAGTTCTTC. Its protein is CASSPLNEQFF.

This chain uses TRBV4-3 with TRBJ1-6, with a weak D call TRBD1 (5 bases). Germline CDR1 and CDR2: LGHNA and YSLEER. There are 17 residues in the CDR3. With 2 bases removed from V and 1 base from J, the gap between germline ends came to 12 bases. CDR3 nucleotides: TGCGCCAGCAGCCAACTATCCACAGGATCCTATAATTCACCCCTCCACTTT. Its protein is CASSQLSTGSYNSPLHF.

The rearrangement uses TRBV27 and TRBJ2-5, with 14 nucleotides matching TRBD2. CDR1 and CDR2 (germline): MNHEY, SMNVEV (reference sequence). This CDR3 region has 15 residues. The J segment lost 4 bases and the V segment lost 5 bases, leaving 3 bases of the junction unmatched. The CDR3 DNA follows: TGTGCCAGCAGTCCGACTAGCGGGAGGGCAGAGACCCAGTACTTC. This gives the protein CASSPTSGRAETQYF.

This chain uses TRBV18 with TRBJ2-3; D is uncertain. CDR3 length equals 13 residues. Germline lookup yields CDR1 KGHSH and CDR2 LQKENI. V was shortened by 0 bases and J by 6 bases, with 7 bases between the two germline ends. In nucleotides, the CDR3 is TGTGCCAGCTCACCACCGGTAGTGGATACGCAGTATTTT. This translates into CASSPPVVDTQYF.

There are a few counts of this clone. The genes are TRBV7-3 and TRBJ2-5; TRBD1 agrees at 9 bases. The V segment lost 2 bases and the J segment 5 bases; nucleotides outside the gene matches: 6. The CDR3 is 15 amino acids. Germline CDR1 SGHTA, CDR2 FQGTGA. CDR3 sequence: CASSLGTGHVETQYF. The CDR3 DNA is TGTGCCAGCAGCTTAGGGACAGGGCACGTGGAGACCCAGTACTTC.

This chain connects TRBV29-1 to TRBJ2-1; weak D call: TRBD1 (6 bases). Trimming took 8 bases from V and 10 from J, leaving 24 bases between them. CDR3 size: 14 residues. CDR1 is SQVTM and CDR2 is ANQGSEA in the germline V gene. The CDR3 nucleotides are TGCAGCACAACCGGGGCGGGCCCCCAGGGGGAGCAGTTCTTC. It encodes CSTTGAGPQGEQFF.

The chain employs TRBV5-1 and TRBJ2-7; D is perhaps TRBD1 (6 bases). V was cut by 5 bases and J by 2 bases, with 11 bases left in between. There are 13 residues in the CDR3. Germline V gene sequence: CDR1 SGHRS, CDR2 YFSETQ. CDR3 sequence: CASRFEGAYEQYF. DNA of the CDR3: TGCGCCAGCAGGTTTGAGGGGGCCTACGAGCAGTACTTC.

The rearrangement uses TRBV27 and TRBJ2-1; TRBD2 might be the D (5 bases). The V end was cut by 3 bases, the J end by 2 bases, with 17 bases between. The CDR3 extends over 17 amino acids. CDR1 MNHEY and CDR2 SMNVEV come from the germline V gene (reference sequence). This CDR3 reads CASSFLNVGLPYNEQFF. The CDR3 coding sequence is TGTGCCAGCAGTTTCCTAAATGTCGGACTCCCCTACAATGAGCAGTTCTTC.

The J gene is TRBJ1-4, the V gene TRBV5-1; weak D call: TRBD1 (6 bases). Germline lookup yields CDR1 SGHRS and CDR2 YFSETQ. The CDR3 is made up of 15 amino acids. Trimming cost V 4 bases and J 5 bases, with 15 bases left between them. CDR3: CASSAGARSNEKLFF. CDR3 sequence (DNA): TGCGCCAGCAGCGCAGGGGCCAGGTCCAATGAAAAACTGTTTTTT.

The chain links TRBV18 to TRBJ2-1; D is unclear. In germline, CDR1 is KGHSH, CDR2 LQKENI. The CDR3 has 14 residues. The V and J ends lost 0 bases and 4 bases respectively, with 7 bases between them. The CDR3 protein is CASSPPTSYNEQFF. The CDR3 DNA sequence: TGTGCCAGCTCACCACCGACATCTTACAATGAGCAGTTCTTC.

This clone showed up just once. V is TRBV9 and J is TRBJ2-2, with TRBD2 identical over 8 bases. The V gene's germline CDR1 is SGDLS and CDR2 YYNGEE. V was clipped by 0 bases and J by 5 bases; unmatched bases: 6. The CDR3 has 16 residues. DNA of the CDR3: TGTGCCAGCAGCGTAGGCCCGGGAGGGCCGACCGGGGAGCTGTTTTTT. Protein sequence: CASSVGPGGPTGELFF. The full variable domain, its missing parts supplied by reference TRBV9 and TRBJ2-2, is DSGVTQTPKHLITATGQRVTLRCSPRSGDLSVYWYQQSLDQGLQFLIQYYNGEERAKGNILERFSAQQFPDLHSELNLSSLELGDSALYFCASSVGPGGPTGELFFGEGSRLTVL.

V and J are TRBV7-9 and TRBJ1-1; TRBD1 agrees at 7 bases. V lost 3 bases, J lost 0 bases, and 1 base stayed unmatched. Germline CDR1 is SEHNR and CDR2 is FQNEAQ (reference sequence). CDR3 length: 14 amino acids. The DNA for the CDR3 is TGTGCCAGCAGCTTGGGACAGTTGAACACTGAAGCTTTCTTT. Amino acid sequence: CASSLGQLNTEAFF.

The V call is TRBV19, the J call TRBJ2-3, with D possibly matching TRBD1 (6 bases). Germline V lookup: CDR1 LNHDA, CDR2 SQIVND (reference sequence). The CDR3 is made up of 16 amino acids. The V gene lost 7 bases and the J gene lost 0 bases, with 17 bases spanning the gap. For the CDR3, the DNA is TGTGCCAGTAATAACAGGGTGGGCCCTAGCACAGATACGCAGTATTTT. Translation: CASNNRVGPSTDTQYF.

The rearrangement links TRBV7-9 to TRBJ2-5; 9 bases map to TRBD2. Germline V CDR1 and CDR2: SEHNR, FQNEAQ (reference sequence). This CDR3 is built from 15 residues. Losses at the gene ends were 4 bases for V and 5 bases for J; bases not matched to a gene: 8. DNA for the CDR3: TGTGCCAGCAGCTCCGGTTTAGCGGGAGTTGAGACCCAGTACTTC. Residues: CASSSGLAGVETQYF.

This rearrangement joins TRBV28 to TRBJ1-1, with D tentatively TRBD1 (6 bases). The CDR3 sequence is 15 residues long. Germline loops: CDR1 MDHEN, CDR2 SYDVKM. V was clipped by 4 bases and J by 1 base, with 13 bases between them. The CDR3 DNA reads as TGTGCCAGCAGTTCCCCCGACAGGTGGAACACTGAAGCTTTCTTT. Its translation: CASSSPDRWNTEAFF.

The V call is TRBV28, the J call TRBJ2-3; 8 nucleotides line up with TRBD2. This CDR3 spans 17 amino acids. Unmatched junction bases numbered 10, after V lost 3 bases and J lost 2 bases. Germline V CDR1 and CDR2: MDHEN, SYDVKM. In nucleotides, the CDR3 is TGTGCCAGCAGTTTTGACGCGACTAGCGCAGTCACAGATACGCAGTATTTT. This sequence encodes CASSFDATSAVTDTQYF.

This chain joins TRBV19 and TRBJ1-6; 7 bases are shared with TRBD1. The CDR3 spans 13 residues. V lost 8 bases, J lost 5 bases, and 3 bases stayed unmatched. CDR1 and CDR2 from the germline V gene are LNHDA and SQIVND (reference sequence). As DNA, the CDR3 is TGTGCCAGTGAACAGGGGAATAATTCACCCCTCCACTTT. Its translation: CASEQGNNSPLHF.

The chain couples TRBV5-1 to TRBJ2-7; 8 positions match TRBD2. The V gene end was trimmed by 6 bases and the J gene end by 2 bases; junction bases not matched to a gene: 10. The CDR3 length is 15 residues. Per germline, CDR1 SGHRS and CDR2 YFSETQ. For the CDR3, the DNA is TGCGCCAGCACCCGGGGGGGGCAGGGGCCCTACGAGCAGTACTTC. This encodes CASTRGGQGPYEQYF.

The rearrangement joins TRBV9 to TRBJ2-3; D unresolved. CDR1 and CDR2 from the germline V gene are SGDLS and YYNGEE. Trimming removed 3 bases at V and 1 base at J, with 12 bases between. This CDR3 comprises 15 residues. CDR3 in DNA: TGTGCCAGCAGCGCAGTGGGCGTGGGCACAGATACGCAGTATTTT. Protein sequence: CASSAVGVGTDTQYF.

This rearrangement joins TRBV14 to TRBJ2-7; D remains ambiguous. CDR1 SGHDN and CDR2 FVKESK come from the germline V gene. Trimming removed 3 bases from V and 3 bases from J, with 3 bases in between. CDR3 length: 11 residues. DNA of the CDR3: TGTGCCAGCAGCCATAGCTACGAGCAGTACTTC. Its translation is CASSHSYEQYF.

The rearrangement joins TRBV12-5 to TRBJ2-4; possible D gene TRBD1, 6 bases. Trimming pared 6 bases from V and 1 base from J, leaving 25 bases between. Per the germline V gene, CDR1 is LGHNT and CDR2 is FRNRAP. This CDR3 comprises 19 residues. In DNA, the CDR3 is TGTGCTAGTGGCCACGAGTTCGGGACAATTCTGGGGGCCAAAAACATTCAGTACTTC. This encodes CASGHEFGTILGAKNIQYF. Full variable domain (rest looked up from reference TRBV12-5 and TRBJ2-4): DARVTQTPRHKVTEMGQEVTMRCQPILGHNTVFWYRQTMMQGLELLAYFRNRAPLDDSGMPKDRFSAEMPDATLATLKIQPSEPRDSAVYFCASGHEFGTILGAKNIQYFGAGTRLSVL.

This clone was seen a single time. The chain combines TRBV28 with TRBJ2-7, with 12 bases fitting TRBD2. This CDR3 is built from 17 residues. Germline CDR1 is MDHEN and CDR2 is SYDVKM. Unmatched junction bases numbered 12, after V lost 6 bases and J lost 3 bases. Written as DNA, the CDR3 is TGTGCCAGCAGCTACGGACTAGCGGGGTTGAGAAGCTACGAGCAGTACTTC. This gives the protein CASSYGLAGLRSYEQYF.

J is TRBJ2-3 and V is TRBV7-2, with TRBD2 matching over 9 bases. Trimming cost V 5 bases and J 1 base; bases outside gene matches: 4. The CDR3 covers 15 residues. Per germline, CDR1 SGHTA and CDR2 FQGNSA. The CDR3 loop reads CASSPAGGGTDTQYF. The CDR3 region has the DNA TGTGCCAGCAGCCCAGCGGGAGGTGGCACAGATACGCAGTATTTT.

The chain joins TRBV9 to TRBJ2-1, with D tentatively TRBD1 (5 bases). Germline CDR1 SGDLS, CDR2 YYNGEE. Trimming removed 1 base from V and 4 bases from J, with 6 bases in between. This CDR3 is built from 13 residues. The CDR3 sequence is CASSVRQYNEQFF. Written as DNA, the CDR3 is TGTGCCAGCAGCGTAAGACAGTACAATGAGCAGTTCTTC.

The chain links TRBV7-9 to TRBJ2-1; tentative D call: TRBD2 (6 bases). The germline V gene has CDR1 SEHNR and CDR2 FQNEAQ (reference sequence). The ends were cut back, 2 bases at V and 5 bases at J, with 16 bases in the middle. The CDR3 has 16 amino acids. DNA for the CDR3: TGTGCCAGCAGCTTAAAGCTTGGCGGGGCTGACAATGAGCAGTTCTTC. It translates to CASSLKLGGADNEQFF.

The chain joins TRBV27 to TRBJ2-7; 8 bases align to TRBD1. Germline values: CDR1 MNHEY, CDR2 SMNVEV (reference sequence). This CDR3 has 18 amino acids. The V segment lost 4 bases and the J segment 3 bases; nucleotides outside the gene matches: 17. CDR3 protein: CASSYRLSRTGNHYEQYF. The DNA of the CDR3 is TGTGCCAGCAGTTATCGGCTTTCCCGGACAGGGAACCACTACGAGCAGTACTTC.